The T cell receptor (beta chain) under discussion was sequenced for a study of cytomegalovirus exposure and HLA in healthy donors. Background on the study: In an earlier analysis, 95 million to 140 million unique TCR beta sequences were found from approximately 190 million T cells. Findings of the study overall: Based on reports, TCR beta sequences accurately predicted HLA-A and HLA-B alleles for most subjects. Analysis was carried out at a later point, and it linked a missense DCLRE1C variant to TCR beta V- and J-gene trimming.

The CDR3 is 14 amino acids. Germline values: CDR1 SGHDT, CDR2 YYEEEE. The junction had 7 bases not matched to a gene; V was cut back by 7 bases and J by 0 bases. In the PCR, 60 Vbeta and 13 Jbeta primers were used. Sequencing used immunoSEQ multiplex PCR; TCRdb keeps in-frame clones, though not all of them. The profile covers roughly 200,000 clones, with around 81% appearing a single time and less than 2% taken by the ten largest. A word on this clone: Its antigen remains unidentified.

Source material: PBMCs. This chain joins TRBV5-6 and TRBJ2-7, with TRBD2 matching over 7 bases. This TCR was recovered from a man aged 25 to 45 in good health and CMV-seronegative. DNA of the CDR3: TGTGCCAGCGGGAGGGAGTTTGTCTCCTACGAGCAGTACTTC. Protein sequence: CASGREFVSYEQYF.